This TCR beta chain comes out of a study of T cells after posttransplantation cyclophosphamide. Notes on the study in general: Recipient CMV seropositivity and CMV reactivation strongly tracked TRB clonality. Blood and skin or GI T cell repertoires showed limited TRB overlap. Donor CD8+ memory clones often dominated recipient blood repertoires at later times.

Using immunoSEQ multiplex PCR, the repertoire was profiled, and TCRdb retains in-frame clones only, with some absent. This sample carries fewer than 35,000 clones, none of them present only once. On the day of bone marrow donation, the related graft donor provided peripheral blood. This clone has a count of ten or more. The antigen remains undetermined. The CDR3 contains 15 residues. V lost 6 bases, J lost 10 bases, and 19 bases lay in between. Germline CDR1 reads LNHDA; CDR2 reads SQIVND (reference sequence). The sequence derives from a woman aged 30 to 39 in good health and a related stem cell transplant donor. The specimen sequenced was PBMCs. This chain uses TRBV19 with TRBJ1-6, with D possibly TRBD1 on 6 matching bases. The CDR3 DNA sequence: TGTGCCAGTAGCATTACAGACAGGTCATTGTCACCCCTCCACTTT. Its protein product is CASSITDRSLSPLHF.